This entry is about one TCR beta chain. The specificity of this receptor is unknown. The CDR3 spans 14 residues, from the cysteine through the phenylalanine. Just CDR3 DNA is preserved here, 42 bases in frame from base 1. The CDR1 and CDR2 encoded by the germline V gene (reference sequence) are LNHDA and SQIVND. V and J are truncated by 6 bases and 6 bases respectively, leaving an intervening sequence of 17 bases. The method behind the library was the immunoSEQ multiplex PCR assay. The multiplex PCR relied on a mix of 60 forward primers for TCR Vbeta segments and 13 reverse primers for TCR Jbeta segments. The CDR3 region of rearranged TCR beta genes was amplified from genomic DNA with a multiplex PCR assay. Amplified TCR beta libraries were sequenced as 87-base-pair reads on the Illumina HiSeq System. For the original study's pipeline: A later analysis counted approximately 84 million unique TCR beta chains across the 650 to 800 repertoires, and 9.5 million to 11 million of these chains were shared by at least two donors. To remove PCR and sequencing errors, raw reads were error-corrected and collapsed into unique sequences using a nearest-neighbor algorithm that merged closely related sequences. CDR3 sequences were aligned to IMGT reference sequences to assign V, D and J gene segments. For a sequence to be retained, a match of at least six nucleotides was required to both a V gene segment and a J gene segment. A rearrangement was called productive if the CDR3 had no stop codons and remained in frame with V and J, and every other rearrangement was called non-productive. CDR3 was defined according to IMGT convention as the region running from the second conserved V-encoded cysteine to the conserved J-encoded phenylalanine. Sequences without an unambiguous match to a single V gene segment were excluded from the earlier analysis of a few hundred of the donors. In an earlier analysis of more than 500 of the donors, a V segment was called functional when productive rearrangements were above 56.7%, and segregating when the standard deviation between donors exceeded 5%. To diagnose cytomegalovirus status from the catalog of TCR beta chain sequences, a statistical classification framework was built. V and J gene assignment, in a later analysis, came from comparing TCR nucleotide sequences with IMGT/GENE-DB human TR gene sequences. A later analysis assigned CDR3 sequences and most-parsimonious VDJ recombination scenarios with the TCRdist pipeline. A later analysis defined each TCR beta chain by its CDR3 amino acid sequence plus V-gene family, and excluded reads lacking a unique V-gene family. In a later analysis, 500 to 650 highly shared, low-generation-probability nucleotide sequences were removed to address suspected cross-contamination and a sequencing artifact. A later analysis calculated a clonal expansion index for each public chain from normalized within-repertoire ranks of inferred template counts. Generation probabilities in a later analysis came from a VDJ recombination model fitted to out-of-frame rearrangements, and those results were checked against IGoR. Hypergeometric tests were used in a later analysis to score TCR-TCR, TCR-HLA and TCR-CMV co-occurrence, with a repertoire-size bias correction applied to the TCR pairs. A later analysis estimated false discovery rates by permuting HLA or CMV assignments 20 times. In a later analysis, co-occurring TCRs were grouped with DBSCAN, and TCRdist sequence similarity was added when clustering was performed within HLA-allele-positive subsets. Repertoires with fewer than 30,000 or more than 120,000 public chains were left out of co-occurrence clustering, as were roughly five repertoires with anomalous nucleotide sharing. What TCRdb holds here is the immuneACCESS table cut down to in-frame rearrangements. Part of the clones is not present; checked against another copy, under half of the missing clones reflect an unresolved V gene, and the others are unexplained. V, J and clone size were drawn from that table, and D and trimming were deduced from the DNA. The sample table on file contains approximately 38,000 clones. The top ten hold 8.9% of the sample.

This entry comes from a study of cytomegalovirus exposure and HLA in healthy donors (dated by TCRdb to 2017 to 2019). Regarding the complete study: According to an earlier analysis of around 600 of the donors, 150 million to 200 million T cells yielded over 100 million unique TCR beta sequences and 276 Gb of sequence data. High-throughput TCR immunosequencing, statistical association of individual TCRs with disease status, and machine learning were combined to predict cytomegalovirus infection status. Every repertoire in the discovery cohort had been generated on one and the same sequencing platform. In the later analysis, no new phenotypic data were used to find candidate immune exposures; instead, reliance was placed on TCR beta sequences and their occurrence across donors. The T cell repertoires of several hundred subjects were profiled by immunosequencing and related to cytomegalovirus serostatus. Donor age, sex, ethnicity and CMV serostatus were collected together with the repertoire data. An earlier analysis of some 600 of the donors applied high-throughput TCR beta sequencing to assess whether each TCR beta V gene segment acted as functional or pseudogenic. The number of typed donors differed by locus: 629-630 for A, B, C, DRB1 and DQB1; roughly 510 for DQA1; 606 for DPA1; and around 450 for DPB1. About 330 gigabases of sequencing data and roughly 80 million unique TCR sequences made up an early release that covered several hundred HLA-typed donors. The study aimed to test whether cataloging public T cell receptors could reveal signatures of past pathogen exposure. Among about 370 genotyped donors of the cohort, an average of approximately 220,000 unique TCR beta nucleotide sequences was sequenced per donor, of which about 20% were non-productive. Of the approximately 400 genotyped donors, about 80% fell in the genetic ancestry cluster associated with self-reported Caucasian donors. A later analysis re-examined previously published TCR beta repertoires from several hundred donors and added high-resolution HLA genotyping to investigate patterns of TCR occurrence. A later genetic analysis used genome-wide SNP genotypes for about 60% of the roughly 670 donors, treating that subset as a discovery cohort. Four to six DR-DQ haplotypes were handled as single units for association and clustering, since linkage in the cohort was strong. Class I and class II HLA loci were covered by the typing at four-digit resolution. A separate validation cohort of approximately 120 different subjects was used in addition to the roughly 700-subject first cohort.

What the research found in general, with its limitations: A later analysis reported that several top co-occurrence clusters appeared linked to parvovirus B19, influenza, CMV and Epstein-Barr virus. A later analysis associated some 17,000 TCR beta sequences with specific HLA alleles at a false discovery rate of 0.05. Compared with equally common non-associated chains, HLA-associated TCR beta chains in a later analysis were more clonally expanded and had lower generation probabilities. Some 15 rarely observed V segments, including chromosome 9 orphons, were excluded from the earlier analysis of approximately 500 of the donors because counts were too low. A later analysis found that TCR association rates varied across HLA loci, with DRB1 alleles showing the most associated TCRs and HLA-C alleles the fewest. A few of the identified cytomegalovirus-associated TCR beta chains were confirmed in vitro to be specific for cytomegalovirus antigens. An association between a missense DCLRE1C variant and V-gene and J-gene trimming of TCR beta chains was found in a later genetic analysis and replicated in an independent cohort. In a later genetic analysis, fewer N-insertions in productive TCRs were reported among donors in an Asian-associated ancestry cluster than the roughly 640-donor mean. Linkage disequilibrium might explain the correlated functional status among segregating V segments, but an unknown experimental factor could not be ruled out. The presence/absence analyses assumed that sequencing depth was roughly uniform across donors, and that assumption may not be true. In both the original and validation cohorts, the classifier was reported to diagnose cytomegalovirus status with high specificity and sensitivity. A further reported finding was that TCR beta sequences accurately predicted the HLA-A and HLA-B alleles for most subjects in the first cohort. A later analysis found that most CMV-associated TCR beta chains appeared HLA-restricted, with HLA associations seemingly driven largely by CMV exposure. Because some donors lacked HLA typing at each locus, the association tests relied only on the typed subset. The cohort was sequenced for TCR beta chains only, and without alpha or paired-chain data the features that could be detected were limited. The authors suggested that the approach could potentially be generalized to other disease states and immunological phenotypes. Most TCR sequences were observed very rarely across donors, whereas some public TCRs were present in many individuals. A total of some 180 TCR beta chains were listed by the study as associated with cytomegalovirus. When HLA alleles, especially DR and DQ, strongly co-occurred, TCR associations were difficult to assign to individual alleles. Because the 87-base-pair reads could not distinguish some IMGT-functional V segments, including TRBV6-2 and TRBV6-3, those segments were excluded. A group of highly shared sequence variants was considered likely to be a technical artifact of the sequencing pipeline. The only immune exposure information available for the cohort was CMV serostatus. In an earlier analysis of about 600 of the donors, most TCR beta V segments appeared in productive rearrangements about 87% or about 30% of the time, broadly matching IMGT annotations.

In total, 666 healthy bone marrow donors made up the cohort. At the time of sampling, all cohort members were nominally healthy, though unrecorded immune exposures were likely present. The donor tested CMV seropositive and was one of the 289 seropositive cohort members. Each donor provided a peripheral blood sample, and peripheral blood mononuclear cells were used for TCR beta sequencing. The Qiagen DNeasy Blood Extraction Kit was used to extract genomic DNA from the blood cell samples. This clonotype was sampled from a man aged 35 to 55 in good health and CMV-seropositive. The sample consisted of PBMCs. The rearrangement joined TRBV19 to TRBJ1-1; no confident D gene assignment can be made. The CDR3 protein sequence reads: CASSPVAGGAEAFF. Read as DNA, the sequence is TGTGCCAGTAGCCCTGTAGCGGGTGGGGCTGAAGCTTTCTTT.